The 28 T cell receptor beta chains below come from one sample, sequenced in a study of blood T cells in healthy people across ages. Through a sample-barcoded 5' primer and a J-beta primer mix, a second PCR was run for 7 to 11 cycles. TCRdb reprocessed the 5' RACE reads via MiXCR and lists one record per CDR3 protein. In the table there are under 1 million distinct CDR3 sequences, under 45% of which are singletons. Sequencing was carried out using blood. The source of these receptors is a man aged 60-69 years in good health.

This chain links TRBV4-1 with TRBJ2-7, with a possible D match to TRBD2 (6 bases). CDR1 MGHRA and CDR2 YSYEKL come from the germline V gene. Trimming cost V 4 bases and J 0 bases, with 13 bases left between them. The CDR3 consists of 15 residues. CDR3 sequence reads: CASSPHGGPSYEQYF. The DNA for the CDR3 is TGCGCCAGCAGCCCCCACGGGGGACCCTCCTACGAGCAGTACTTC.

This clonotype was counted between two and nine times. The CDR3 loop is CASSQEASGGVPDTQYF. CDR3 sequence (DNA): TGCGCCAGCAGCCAAGAAGCTAGCGGGGGCGTTCCAGATACGCAGTATTTT. J is TRBJ2-3 and V is TRBV4-1; 10 positions match TRBD2. Per the germline V gene, CDR1 is MGHRA and CDR2 is YSYEKL. With 0 bases clipped from V and 4 bases from J, the junction kept 7 bases outside the gene matches. This CDR3 comprises 17 residues.

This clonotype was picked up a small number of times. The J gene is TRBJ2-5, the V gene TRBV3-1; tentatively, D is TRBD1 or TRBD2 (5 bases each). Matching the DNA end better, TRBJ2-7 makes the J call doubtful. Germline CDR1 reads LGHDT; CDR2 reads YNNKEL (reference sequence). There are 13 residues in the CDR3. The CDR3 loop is CASSQEVGTEQYF. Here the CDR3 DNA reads TGTGCCAGCAGCCAAGAGGTAGGGACCGAGCAGTACTTC.

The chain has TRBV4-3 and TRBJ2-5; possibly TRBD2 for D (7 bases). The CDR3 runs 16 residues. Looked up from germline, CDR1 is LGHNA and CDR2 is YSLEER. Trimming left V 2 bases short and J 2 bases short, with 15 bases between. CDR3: CASSQYPGGGQETQYF. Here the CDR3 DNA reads TGCGCCAGCAGCCAATACCCGGGGGGCGGTCAAGAGACCCAGTACTTC.

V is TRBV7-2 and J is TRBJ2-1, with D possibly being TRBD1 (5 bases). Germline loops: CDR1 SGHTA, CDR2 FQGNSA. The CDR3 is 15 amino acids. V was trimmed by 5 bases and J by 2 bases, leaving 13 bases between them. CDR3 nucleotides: TGTGCCAGCAGCCTGGGGCAGCCGACCTACAATGAGCAGTTCTTC. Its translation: CASSLGQPTYNEQFF.

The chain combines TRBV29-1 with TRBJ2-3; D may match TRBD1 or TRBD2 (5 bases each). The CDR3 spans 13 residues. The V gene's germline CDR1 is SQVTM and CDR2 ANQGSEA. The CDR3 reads CSVTSLGTDTQYF. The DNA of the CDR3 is TGCAGTGTCACCTCCCTCGGGACGGATACGCAGTATTTT.

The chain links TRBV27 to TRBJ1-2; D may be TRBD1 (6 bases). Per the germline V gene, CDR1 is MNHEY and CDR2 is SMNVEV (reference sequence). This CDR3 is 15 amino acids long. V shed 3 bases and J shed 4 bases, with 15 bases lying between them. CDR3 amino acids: CASSFGGHPGYGYTF. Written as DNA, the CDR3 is TGTGCCAGCAGTTTTGGGGGGCACCCGGGCTATGGCTACACCTTC.

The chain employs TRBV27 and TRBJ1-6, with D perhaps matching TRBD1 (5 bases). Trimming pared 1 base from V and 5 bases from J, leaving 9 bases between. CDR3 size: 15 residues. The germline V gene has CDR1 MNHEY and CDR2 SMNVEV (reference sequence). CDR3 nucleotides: TGTGCCAGCAGTTTATTGGCGGGGCATAATTCACCCCTCCACTTT. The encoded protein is CASSLLAGHNSPLHF.

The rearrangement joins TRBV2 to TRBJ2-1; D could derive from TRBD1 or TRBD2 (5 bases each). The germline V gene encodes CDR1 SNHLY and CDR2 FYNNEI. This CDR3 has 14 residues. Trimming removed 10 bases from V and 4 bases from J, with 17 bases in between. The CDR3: CATLGEKQYNEQFF. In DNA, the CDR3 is TGTGCCACCCTGGGGGAAAAACAATACAATGAGCAGTTCTTC.

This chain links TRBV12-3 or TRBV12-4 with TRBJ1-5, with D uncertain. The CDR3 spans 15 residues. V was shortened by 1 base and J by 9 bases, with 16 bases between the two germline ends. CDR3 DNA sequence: TGTGCCAGCAGTTTAGAGACTGCCCGTGATCGGCCCCAGCATTTT. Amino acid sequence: CASSLETARDRPQHF.

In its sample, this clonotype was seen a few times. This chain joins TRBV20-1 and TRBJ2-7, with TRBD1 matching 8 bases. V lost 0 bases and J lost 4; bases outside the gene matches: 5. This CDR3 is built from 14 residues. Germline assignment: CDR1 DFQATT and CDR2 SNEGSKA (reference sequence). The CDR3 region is CSARDPQGAYEQYF. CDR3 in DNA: TGCAGTGCTAGAGATCCCCAGGGGGCGTACGAGCAGTACTTC.

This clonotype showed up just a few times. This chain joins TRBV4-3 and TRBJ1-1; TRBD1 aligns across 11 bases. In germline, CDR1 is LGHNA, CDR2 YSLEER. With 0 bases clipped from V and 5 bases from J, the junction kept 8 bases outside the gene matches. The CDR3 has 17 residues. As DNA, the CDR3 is TGCGCCAGCAGCCAAGACCTCGGACAGGGGGCAGAAACTGAAGCTTTCTTT. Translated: CASSQDLGQGAETEAFF.

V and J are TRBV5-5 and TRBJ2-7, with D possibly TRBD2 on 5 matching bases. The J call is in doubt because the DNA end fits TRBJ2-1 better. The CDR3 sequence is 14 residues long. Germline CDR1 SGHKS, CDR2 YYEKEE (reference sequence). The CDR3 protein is CASSQGGFSYEQFF. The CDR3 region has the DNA TGTGCCAGCAGCCAAGGAGGCTTCTCCTACGAGCAGTTCTTC.

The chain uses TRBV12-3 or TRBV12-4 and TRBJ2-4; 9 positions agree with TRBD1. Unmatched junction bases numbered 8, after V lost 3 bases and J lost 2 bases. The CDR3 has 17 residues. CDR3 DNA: TGTGCCAGCAGTTTTTTGGGACAGGGAAGGACCAAAAACATTCAGTACTTC. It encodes CASSFLGQGRTKNIQYF.

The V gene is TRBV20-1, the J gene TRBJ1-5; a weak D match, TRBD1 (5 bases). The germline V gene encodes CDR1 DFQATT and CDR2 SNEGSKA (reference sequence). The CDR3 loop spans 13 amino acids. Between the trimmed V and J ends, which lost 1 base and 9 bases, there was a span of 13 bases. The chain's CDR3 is CSARGGSGSPQHF. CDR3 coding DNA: TGCAGTGCTAGAGGGGGCTCAGGGTCGCCCCAGCATTTT.

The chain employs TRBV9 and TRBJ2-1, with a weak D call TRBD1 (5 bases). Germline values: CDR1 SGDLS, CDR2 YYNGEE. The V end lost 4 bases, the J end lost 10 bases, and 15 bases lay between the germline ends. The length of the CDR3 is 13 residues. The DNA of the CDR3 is TGTGCCAGCAGCCCCAATCCAGGGTCAGAGCAGTTCTTC. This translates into CASSPNPGSEQFF.

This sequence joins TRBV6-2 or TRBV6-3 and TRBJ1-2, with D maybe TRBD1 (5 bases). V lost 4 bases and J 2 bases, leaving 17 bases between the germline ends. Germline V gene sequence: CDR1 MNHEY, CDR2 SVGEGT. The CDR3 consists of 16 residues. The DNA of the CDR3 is TGTGCCAGCAGTTTAAACAGACAGACAGTGAACTATGGCTACACCTTC. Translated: CASSLNRQTVNYGYTF.

CDR3 amino acids: CASVRTTASDTQYF. In DNA, the CDR3 is TGCGCCAGCGTACGAACGACAGCTTCTGATACGCAGTATTTT. The J gene is TRBJ2-3, the V gene TRBV5-1; the D gene is possibly TRBD1 (5 bases). Trimming took off 7 bases at V and 6 bases at J, with 18 bases between the two ends. Germline V gene data show CDR1 as SGHRS and CDR2 as YFSETQ. The CDR3 loop spans 14 amino acids.

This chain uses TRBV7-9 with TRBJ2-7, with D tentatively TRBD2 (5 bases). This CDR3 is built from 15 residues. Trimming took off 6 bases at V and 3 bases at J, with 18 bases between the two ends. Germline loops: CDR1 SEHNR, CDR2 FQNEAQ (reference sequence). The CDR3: CASSQTGVPGYEQYF. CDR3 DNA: TGTGCCAGCAGTCAGACCGGGGTCCCTGGCTACGAGCAGTACTTC.

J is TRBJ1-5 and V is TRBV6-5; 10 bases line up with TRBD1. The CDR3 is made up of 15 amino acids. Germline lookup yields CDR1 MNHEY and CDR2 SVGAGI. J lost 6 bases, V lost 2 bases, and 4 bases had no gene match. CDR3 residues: CASSYGTGVTQPQHF. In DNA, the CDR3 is TGTGCCAGCAGTTACGGGACAGGGGTTACTCAGCCCCAGCATTTT.

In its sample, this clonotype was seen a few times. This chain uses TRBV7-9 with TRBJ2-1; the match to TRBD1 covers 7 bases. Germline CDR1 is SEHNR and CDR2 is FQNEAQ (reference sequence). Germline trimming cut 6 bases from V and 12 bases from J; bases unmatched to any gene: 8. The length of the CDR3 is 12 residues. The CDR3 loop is CASSRDSRGQFF. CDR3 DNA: TGTGCCAGCAGTCGGGACAGCCGAGGGCAGTTCTTC. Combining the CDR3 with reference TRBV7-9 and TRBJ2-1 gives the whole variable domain DTGVSQNPRHKITKRGQNVTFRCDPISEHNRLYWYRQTLGQGPEFLTYFQNEAQLEKSRLLSDRFSAERPKGSFSTLEIQRTEQGDSAMYLCASSRDSRGQFFGPGTRLTVL.

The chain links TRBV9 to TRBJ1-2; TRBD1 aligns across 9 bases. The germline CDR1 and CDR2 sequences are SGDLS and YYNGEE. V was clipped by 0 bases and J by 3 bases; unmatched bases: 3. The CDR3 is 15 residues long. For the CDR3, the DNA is TGTGCCAGCAGCGTAGCTGGGACAGGGTACTATGGCTACACCTTC. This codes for CASSVAGTGYYGYTF.

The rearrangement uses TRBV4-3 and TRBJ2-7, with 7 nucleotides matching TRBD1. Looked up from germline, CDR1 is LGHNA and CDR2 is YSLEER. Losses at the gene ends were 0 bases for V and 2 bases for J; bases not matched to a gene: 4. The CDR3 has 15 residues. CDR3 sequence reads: CASSQEIGGTYEQYF. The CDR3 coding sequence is TGCGCCAGCAGCCAAGAGATAGGGGGCACCTACGAGCAGTACTTC.

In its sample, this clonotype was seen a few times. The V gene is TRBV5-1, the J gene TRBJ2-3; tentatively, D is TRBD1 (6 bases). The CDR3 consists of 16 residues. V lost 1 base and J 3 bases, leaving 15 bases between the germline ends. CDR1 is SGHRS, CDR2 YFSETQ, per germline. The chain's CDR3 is CASSLQGGSRTDTQYF. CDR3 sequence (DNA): TGCGCCAGCAGCTTGCAAGGGGGAAGTCGGACAGATACGCAGTATTTT.

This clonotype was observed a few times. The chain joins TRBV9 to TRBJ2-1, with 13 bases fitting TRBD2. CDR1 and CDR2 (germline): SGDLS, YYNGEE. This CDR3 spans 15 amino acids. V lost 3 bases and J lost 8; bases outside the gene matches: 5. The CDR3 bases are TGTGCCAGCAGCGGGGGACTAGCGGGGCGGGATGAGCAGTTCTTC. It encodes CASSGGLAGRDEQFF.

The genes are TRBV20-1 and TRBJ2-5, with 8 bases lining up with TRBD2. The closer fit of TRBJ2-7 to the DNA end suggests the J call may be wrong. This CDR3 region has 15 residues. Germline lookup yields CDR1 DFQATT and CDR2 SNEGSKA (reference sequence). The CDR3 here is CSAPNSGDFGHEQYF. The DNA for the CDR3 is TGCAGTGCCCCGAATAGCGGGGACTTCGGCCACGAGCAGTACTTC.

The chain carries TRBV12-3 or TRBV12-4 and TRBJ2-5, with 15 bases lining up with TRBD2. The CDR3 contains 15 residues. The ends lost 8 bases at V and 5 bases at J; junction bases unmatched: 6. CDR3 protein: CASGLAGGREETQYF. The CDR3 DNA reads TGTGCCAGCGGACTAGCGGGGGGGAGGGAGGAGACCCAGTACTTC.

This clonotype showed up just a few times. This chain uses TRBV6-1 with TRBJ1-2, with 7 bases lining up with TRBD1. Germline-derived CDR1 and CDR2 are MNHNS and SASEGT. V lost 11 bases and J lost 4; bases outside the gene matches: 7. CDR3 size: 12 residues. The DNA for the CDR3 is TGTGCCGGCGGTGACAGGGCCTATGGCTACACCTTC. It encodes CAGGDRAYGYTF.